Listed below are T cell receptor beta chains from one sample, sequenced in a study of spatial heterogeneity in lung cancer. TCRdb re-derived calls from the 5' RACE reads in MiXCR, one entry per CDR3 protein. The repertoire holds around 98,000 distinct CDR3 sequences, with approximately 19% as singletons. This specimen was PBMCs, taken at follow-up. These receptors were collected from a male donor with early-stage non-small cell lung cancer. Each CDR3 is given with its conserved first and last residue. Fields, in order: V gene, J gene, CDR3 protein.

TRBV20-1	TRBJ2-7	CSAGPTSGAYEQYF
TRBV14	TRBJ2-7	CASSQSGYEQYF
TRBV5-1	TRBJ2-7	CASSLKTGEQYF
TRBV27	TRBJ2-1	CASRTVATEQFF
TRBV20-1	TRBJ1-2	CSAKNRGDGYTF
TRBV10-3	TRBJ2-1	CAISERASGSYNEQFF
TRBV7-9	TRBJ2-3	CASSRSTDTQYF
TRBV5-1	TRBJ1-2	CASSLDLPNYGYTF
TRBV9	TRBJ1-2	CASSRTGNYGYTF
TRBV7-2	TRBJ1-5	CASSFDEKQPQHF
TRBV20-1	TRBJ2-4	CSATTSGSEAKNIQYF
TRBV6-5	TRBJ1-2	CASRFGTGDGYTF
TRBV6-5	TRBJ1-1	CASSYSMNSNTEAFF
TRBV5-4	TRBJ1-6	CASSSRGTTSPLHF
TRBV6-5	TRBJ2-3	CASSLLGTQYF
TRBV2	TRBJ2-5	CASREGGQETQYF
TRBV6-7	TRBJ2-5	CASSYRQGGETQYF
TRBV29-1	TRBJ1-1	CSAGTGGTEAFF
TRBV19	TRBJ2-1	CASSDRTSGYYNEQFF
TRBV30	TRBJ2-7	CAWSSRRYYEQYF
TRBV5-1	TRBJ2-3	CASSLDRRGTDTQYF
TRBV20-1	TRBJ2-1	CSASILAGGPTVSYNEQFF
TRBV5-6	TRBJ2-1	CASSLEVSGGSYNEQFF
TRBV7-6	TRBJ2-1	CASSDRPGTVYNEQFF
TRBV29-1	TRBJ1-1	CSVEGGVGGTEAFF
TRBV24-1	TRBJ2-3	CATGDLRAADTQYF
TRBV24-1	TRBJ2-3	CATSEISGGRTDTQYF
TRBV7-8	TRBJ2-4	CASSLAGTGVKQNIQHF
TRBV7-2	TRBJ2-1	CASSIPLAGAYNEQFF
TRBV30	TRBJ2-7	CAWSAGVDQYF
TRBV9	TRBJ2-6	CASSVQTSGANVLTF
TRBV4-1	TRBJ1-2	CASREGQGQHGYTF
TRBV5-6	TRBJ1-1	CASSYGTGAFRAFF
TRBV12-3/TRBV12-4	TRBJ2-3	CASSYSDLTDTQYF
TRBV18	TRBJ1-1	CASSRLGTGGYNTEAFF
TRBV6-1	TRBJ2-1	CASSALRRGNEQFF
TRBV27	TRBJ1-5	CASSQTGLYSNQPQHF
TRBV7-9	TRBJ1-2	CASSFGTNYGYTF
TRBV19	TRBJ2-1	CASSMSGSYNEQFF
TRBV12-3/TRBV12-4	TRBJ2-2	CASSLDPGALIGELFF
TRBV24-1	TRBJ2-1	CATSGSSGSSYNEQFF
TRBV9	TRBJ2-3	CASSVGGLTDTQYF
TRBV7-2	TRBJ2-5	CASSLDGAREETQYF
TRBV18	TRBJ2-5	CASSPTAHHEETQYF
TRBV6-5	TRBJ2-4	CASSYSGRAKNIQYF
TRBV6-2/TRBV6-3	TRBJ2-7	CASSSAASGSYEQYF
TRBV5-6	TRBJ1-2	CASSLQTGYTF
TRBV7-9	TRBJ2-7	CASSLSTGRGEQYF
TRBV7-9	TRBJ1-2	CASSQVGQPERGYTF
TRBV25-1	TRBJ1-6	CASIRTGVALGNSPLHF
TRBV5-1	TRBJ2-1	CASTIGVAGLTMGNEQFF
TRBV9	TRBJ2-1	CASNERGLYNEQFF
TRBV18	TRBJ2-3	CASSPPQEMGTDTQYF
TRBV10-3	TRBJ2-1	CATETRTGTSYNEQFF
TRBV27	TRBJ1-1	CASSPVDRMNTEAFF